Detailed here is one TCR beta chain. Its specificity is not known. Sequenced by immunoSEQ multiplex PCR; TCRdb stores in-frame clones only, minus some. The table records about 78,000 clones, about 84% of them present only once. This entry belongs to a study of OX40 agonist ivuxolimab in advanced cancers. In the study overall: Given to patients was ivuxolimab, an agonistic anti-OX40 (CD134) antibody. Partial responses were seen in three patients, one with hepatocellular carcinoma and two with cutaneous melanoma. General study results and limits: In the 0.1 to 3.0 mg/kg range, CD4+ and CD8+ blood T cells had expanded clonally by week 6. Average numbers of expanded clones were greater in CD8+ T cells than in CD4+.

CDR1 is SGHTA and CDR2 is FQGNSA in the germline V gene. CDR3 length equals 14 residues. The sequence came from an adult with an advanced solid tumor such as melanoma, head and neck, liver or kidney cancer. Source: CD4+ or CD8+ T cells sorted from blood, taken in a trial of the OX40 agonist ivuxolimab. The chain carries TRBV7-2 and TRBJ2-5; tentatively, D is TRBD1 or TRBD2 (5 bases each). The DNA end is more similar to TRBJ2-7, so the J call may be wrong. The CDR3 nucleotides read TGTGCCACCAAGGGGACGTCGGGCTCCTACGAGCAGTACTTC. This translates into CATKGTSGSYEQYF.